The rows below give T cell receptor beta chains drawn from one sample of a study of cytomegalovirus exposure and HLA in healthy donors. Profiling relied on immunoSEQ multiplex PCR, and the TCRdb table lists in-frame clones only, not all of them. The repertoire holds some 150,000 clones, 80% to 90% seen once, with 4.5% in the top ten. The sample comprised PBMCs. The receptors originated from a man between 18 and 35 years old in good health and CMV-seropositive. CDR3s include the opening cysteine and the closing phenylalanine or tryptophan. A D gene is named only where the DNA matches it firmly. Where a row states a size, it is once, few, many or the class of an expanded clone; other rows omit it.

cdr3_aa: CASRTGTGTFQPQHF
cdr3_nt: TGTGCCAGCAGAACCGGGACAGGGACGTTTCAGCCCCAGCATTTT
v_call: TRBV6-6
j_call: TRBJ1-5
clone_size: -
d_call: TRBD1

cdr3_aa: CASGEAHYNEQFF
cdr3_nt: TGTGCCAGTGGGGAGGCGCACTACAATGAGCAGTTCTTC
v_call: TRBV19
j_call: TRBJ2-1
clone_size: -
d_call: -

cdr3_aa: CASTLDWGPEAFF
cdr3_nt: TGTGCCAGCACTCTTGACTGGGGGCCTGAAGCTTTCTTT
v_call: TRBV11-2
j_call: TRBJ1-1
clone_size: -
d_call: -

cdr3_aa: CASSQDTRQATYNEQFF
cdr3_nt: TGTGCCAGCAGCCAAGATACCCGGCAGGCCACCTACAATGAGCAGTTCTTC
v_call: TRBV4-2
j_call: TRBJ2-1
clone_size: -
d_call: -

cdr3_aa: CASSRQGSPEAFF
cdr3_nt: TGTGCCAGTAGCCGACAGGGGTCCCCTGAAGCTTTCTTT
v_call: TRBV19
j_call: TRBJ1-1
clone_size: -
d_call: TRBD1

cdr3_aa: CASTPSQGSNTEAFF
cdr3_nt: TGTGCCAGCACCCCCAGCCAGGGATCGAACACTGAAGCTTTCTTT
v_call: TRBV28
j_call: TRBJ1-1
clone_size: -
d_call: -

cdr3_aa: CASSLKTRDFNYEQYF
cdr3_nt: TGTGCCAGCAGCCTGAAAACCAGGGACTTCAACTACGAGCAGTACTTC
v_call: TRBV7-8
j_call: TRBJ2-7
clone_size: -
d_call: -

cdr3_aa: CASRGGVETGELFF
cdr3_nt: TGCGCCAGCAGAGGGGGTGTAGAAACCGGGGAGCTGTTTTTT
v_call: TRBV5-1
j_call: TRBJ2-2
clone_size: -
d_call: -

cdr3_aa: CASSLDVGNTEAFF
cdr3_nt: TGCGCCAGCAGCTTGGATGTCGGGAACACTGAAGCTTTCTTT
v_call: TRBV5-1
j_call: TRBJ1-1
clone_size: -
d_call: -

cdr3_aa: CASSLKTANTEAFF
cdr3_nt: TGTGCCAGCAGCCTGAAGACAGCTAACACTGAAGCTTTCTTT
v_call: TRBV6-5
j_call: TRBJ1-1
clone_size: -
d_call: -

cdr3_aa: CASSEGFSGDNEQFF
cdr3_nt: TGCGCCAGCAGTGAGGGGTTCTCAGGCGACAATGAGCAGTTCTTC
v_call: TRBV10-2
j_call: TRBJ2-1
clone_size: -
d_call: -

cdr3_aa: CASSIRDRYYEQYF
cdr3_nt: TGTGCCAGCAGTATCCGGGACAGATACTACGAGCAGTACTTC
v_call: TRBV28
j_call: TRBJ2-7
clone_size: -
d_call: TRBD1

cdr3_aa: CASSVVATSTDTQYF
cdr3_nt: TGTGCCAGCAGCGTAGTAGCGACTAGCACAGATACGCAGTATTTT
v_call: TRBV9
j_call: TRBJ2-3
clone_size: -
d_call: -

cdr3_aa: CASSFSGRNYEQYF
cdr3_nt: TGTGCCAGCAGTTTCAGCGGGCGAAACTACGAGCAGTACTTC
v_call: TRBV28
j_call: TRBJ2-7
clone_size: -
d_call: -

cdr3_aa: CAISESASQGEQFF
cdr3_nt: TGTGCCATCAGTGAGTCAGCCAGCCAGGGTGAGCAGTTCTTC
v_call: TRBV10-3
j_call: TRBJ2-1
clone_size: -
d_call: -

cdr3_aa: CASSQDRGQQETQYF
cdr3_nt: TGTGCCAGCAGCCAAGACAGGGGCCAGCAAGAGACCCAGTACTTC
v_call: TRBV4-2
j_call: TRBJ2-5
clone_size: -
d_call: -

cdr3_aa: CASGEGAGYEQYF
cdr3_nt: TGTGCCAGCGGAGAGGGCGCGGGATACGAGCAGTACTTC
v_call: TRBV6-5
j_call: TRBJ2-7
clone_size: -
d_call: -

cdr3_aa: CASSATGQGVLEAFF
cdr3_nt: TGTGCCAGCAGCGCTACTGGACAGGGCGTCCTAGAAGCTTTCTTT
v_call: TRBV5-4
j_call: TRBJ1-1
clone_size: -
d_call: TRBD1

cdr3_aa: CASFDRVSYEQYF
cdr3_nt: TGTGCCAGCTTCGACAGGGTTTCCTACGAGCAGTACTTC
v_call: TRBV2
j_call: TRBJ2-7
clone_size: -
d_call: TRBD1

cdr3_aa: CASSHQGKVEEQFF
cdr3_nt: TGTGCCAGCAGCCATCAGGGGAAGGTTGAAGAGCAGTTCTTC
v_call: TRBV14
j_call: TRBJ2-1
clone_size: -
d_call: -

cdr3_aa: CASSSGGQPQHF
cdr3_nt: TGTGCCAGCAGTTCGGGGGGACAGCCCCAGCATTTT
v_call: TRBV28
j_call: TRBJ1-5
clone_size: -
d_call: -

cdr3_aa: CSVEGLAGIRYF
cdr3_nt: TGCAGCGTCGAAGGACTAGCGGGGATTCGGTATTTT
v_call: TRBV29-1
j_call: TRBJ2-3
clone_size: -
d_call: TRBD2

cdr3_aa: CASSLAGVKAFF
cdr3_nt: TGTGCCAGCAGCTTGGCCGGGGTTAAAGCTTTCTTT
v_call: TRBV5-5
j_call: TRBJ1-1
clone_size: -
d_call: -

cdr3_aa: CASIILETQYF
cdr3_nt: TGTGCCAGCATAATTCTAGAGACCCAGTACTTC
v_call: TRBV2
j_call: TRBJ2-5
clone_size: -
d_call: -

cdr3_aa: CASSSPASGGTGELFF
cdr3_nt: TGTGCCAGCAGCTCCCCGGCCTCAGGCGGGACCGGGGAGCTGTTTTTT
v_call: TRBV7-9
j_call: TRBJ2-2
clone_size: once
d_call: -

cdr3_aa: CASSPRGQETQYF
cdr3_nt: TGTGCCAGCAGTCCCAGGGGCCAAGAGACCCAGTACTTC
v_call: TRBV9
j_call: TRBJ2-5
clone_size: -
d_call: -

cdr3_aa: CASRTGEASPLHF
cdr3_nt: TGTGCCAGCAGAACAGGGGAGGCTTCACCCCTCCACTTT
v_call: TRBV6-6
j_call: TRBJ1-6
clone_size: -
d_call: TRBD1

cdr3_aa: CASSVPPGGPNYGYTF
cdr3_nt: TGTGCCAGCAGCGTACCTCCCGGGGGTCCGAACTATGGCTACACCTTC
v_call: TRBV9
j_call: TRBJ1-2
clone_size: -
d_call: -

cdr3_aa: CASSRSWTGEETQYF
cdr3_nt: TGTGCTAGCAGCCGATCTTGGACAGGGGAAGAGACCCAGTACTTC
v_call: TRBV7-7
j_call: TRBJ2-5
clone_size: -
d_call: TRBD1

cdr3_aa: CASSQENGGQLYEQYF
cdr3_nt: TGTGCCAGCAGCCAAGAAAACGGGGGACAGCTCTACGAGCAGTACTTC
v_call: TRBV4-2
j_call: TRBJ2-7
clone_size: -
d_call: -

cdr3_aa: CASSFQQGTHGYTF
cdr3_nt: TGTGCCAGCAGCTTCCAACAGGGGACCCATGGCTACACCTTC
v_call: TRBV5-5
j_call: TRBJ1-2
clone_size: -
d_call: TRBD1

cdr3_aa: CASSRGTEAFF
cdr3_nt: TGTGCCAGCAGCCGAGGTACTGAAGCTTTCTTT
v_call: TRBV9
j_call: TRBJ1-1
clone_size: -
d_call: -

cdr3_aa: CASSSARDNYYEQYF
cdr3_nt: TGTGCCAGCAGCTCCGCCCGGGACAATTATTACGAGCAGTACTTC
v_call: TRBV7-2
j_call: TRBJ2-7
clone_size: -
d_call: -

cdr3_aa: CASRRGGTGEETQYF
cdr3_nt: TGTGCCAGCAGGAGGGGGGGGACAGGGGAAGAGACCCAGTACTTC
v_call: TRBV6-1
j_call: TRBJ2-5
clone_size: -
d_call: TRBD1

cdr3_aa: CASSYIRGDMNTEAFF
cdr3_nt: TGTGCCAGCAGTTACATTCGGGGGGATATGAACACTGAAGCTTTCTTT
v_call: TRBV6-5
j_call: TRBJ1-1
clone_size: once
d_call: -

cdr3_aa: CASSPSGQGRREQYF
cdr3_nt: TGTGCCAGCAGCCCGTCGGGACAGGGGCGGCGGGAGCAGTACTTC
v_call: TRBV11-3
j_call: TRBJ2-7
clone_size: few
d_call: TRBD1